This section outlines one TCR beta chain sequence together with its context. Its recognized antigen is unknown. The record has no base qualities; no much larger clone is one base away. The same CDR3 arises from other DNA sequences in this sample as well. Using the deep immunoSEQ assay, multiplex PCR amplified TCR CDR3 regions from genomic DNA. Extracted genomic DNA from each cell subset was spread evenly across all wells of several immunoSEQ 96-well plates, with each plate serving as a replicate. For sorted subsets, 150 to 250 ng of genomic DNA, equivalent to 25,000 to 35,000 T cell genomes, went into each replicate PCR. Purified libraries were measured with a Qubit 3.0 fluorometer, size-checked on a Bioanalyzer 2100, and measured again with the KAPA Library Quantification kit. A separate single-read 150-cycle Illumina NextSeq 550 flow cell was used to sequence each immunoSEQ 96-well plate. The published analysis was carried out like this. Because only junctional sequences without quality scores were contained in the immunoSEQ output, filtering matching that applied to full-length reads could not be performed. To assign V/J genes and CDR3, sequences were annotated against IMGT germline references using PyIR, a Python wrapper for IgBLAST v1.9. Reads were removed for weak V/J assignments (E-value above 1e-6), missing CDR3, stop codons, out-of-frame junctions, or ambiguous translated residues. A V3J clonotype was defined by an identical inferred V gene, J gene, and CDR3 amino acid sequence. Percentage overlap between repertoires was computed as shared unique clonotypes divided by the size of the smaller repertoire. RTK rarefaction, the Chao1 estimator, and Recon v2.1 estimates of unobserved clonotypes were used to assess repertoire richness. Generation probabilities were computed with OLGA for all TCRbeta clonotypes obtained by the gDNA method from four donors. TCRdb holds this immuneACCESS table with in-frame rearrangements only. Some clones are missing; in checked studies, unresolved V genes explain under half, and the rest has no known cause. Clone size and V and J calls were adopted from that table, with D and trimming inferred from the DNA. The sample includes some 2.3 million clones, with more than 85% observed a single time. 0.39% of the sample goes to the ten largest clones.

Donors were healthy HIV-negative adults with no recently reported acute infections or vaccinations. Every donor was a Caucasian adult residing in Nashville, Tennessee, USA. CD4+ T cells were enriched by magnetic negative selection; naive cells were then positively selected on CD45RA, and the negative fraction formed the memory subset. Blood was collected by leukapheresis, and PBMCs were isolated by Ficoll-Histopaque density gradient centrifugation and then cryopreserved in liquid nitrogen vapor phase. Analytical flow cytometry was used to check the purity and quantity of each magnetically sorted T cell population. Genomic DNA was isolated from each sorted fraction and quantified by UV absorbance on a Nanodrop 2000c. The CDR3 holds 13 amino acids from the cysteine to the phenylalanine. Only the CDR3 region is kept as DNA, spanning 39 bases read in frame from base 1. V and J are trimmed by 2 bases and 2 bases, and the gene matches miss 0 bases of the junction. CDR1 and CDR2, per the germline V gene, are MNHNS and SASEGT.

This sample was taken from a study of shared clonotypes between healthy human individuals (dated by TCRdb to 2020 to 2021). About the full investigation: A couple of women and three men aged 18 to 49 years were included in the cohort. Per donor, three plates each were used for CD4 naive and CD4 memory, two for CD8 naive, and one for CD8 memory. To estimate repertoire size and how much clonotypes are shared between individuals, the study performed deep sequencing of blood TCR repertoires from roughly five healthy adults. Different laboratories and diverse techniques were used to prepare libraries and sequence TCR repertoires, to increase sequencing depth and limit assay-specific biases. Each donor's leukapheresis produced roughly between roughly 0.85 and 10 billion PBMCs.

The investigation overall reported the following: Rarefaction of sorted-subset datasets indicated incomplete sequencing despite the large sequencing depth. The small number of donors limited the genetic and exposure-history diversity represented. Pairwise subsampling led to the expectation that sequencing depth would affect the degree of clonotype sharing among donors. Only blood was sampled, and tissue TCR repertoires likely differ from those in blood. Compared with non-shared clonotypes, the clonotypes found in all four sorted-subset donors had higher generation probabilities. Approximately 5% of naive CD4, 3.5% of naive CD8, approximately 2.2% of memory CD4, and 0.35% to 0.5% of memory CD8 clonotypes were shared across four donors. Estimated clonotype richness was generally larger for naive than for memory subsets.

This receptor was obtained from a man aged 18-30 years in good health. Some clones in this sample may be carry-over from other donors' samples. The sample consisted of naive CD4+ T cells from PBMCs. Read against the paper, the sample's cell subset or site label means: CD45RA+ positively selected. The V and J genes are TRBV6-1 and TRBJ2-7; 7 middle bases align to TRBD2. The DNA sequence is given as TGTGCCAGCAGTGAAAGCGGGACCTACGAGCAGTACTTC. It specifies CASSESGTYEQYF.